Following are 9 T cell receptor beta chains from one sample sequenced in a study of radiation and T cells in renal cell carcinoma (dated by TCRdb to 2018 to 2020). Receptor libraries were prepared by the immunoSEQ multiplex PCR assay. The table was pulled from immuneACCESS by TCRdb, which kept in-frame rearrangements only. Such tables lose some clones; where checked, under half of the loss comes from unresolved V genes, and the rest has no known cause. Within this sample are over 90,000 clones, with about 79% of them counted one time only. Jointly, the top ten make up around 7.7% of the sample. The time point label for this specimen denotes: blood 4 weeks post-SBRT, at nephrectomy. According to the study, the label for this sample's treatment or condition signals: 15 Gy SBRT to primary tumor, nephrectomy 4 weeks later. The material sequenced was blood, taken from a patient whose treatment included radiotherapy and nephrectomy. These receptors all come from a man aged 60-69 years with renal cell carcinoma.

The chain joins TRBV19 to TRBJ2-1; no reliable D call. CDR3 size: 15 residues. Per the germline V gene, CDR1 is LNHDA and CDR2 is SQIVND (reference sequence). Trimming removed 4 bases from V and 3 bases from J, with 13 bases in between. The CDR3 region has the DNA TGTGCCAGTAGTACAGGATTAGGCAACTACAATGAGCAGTTCTTC. This gives the protein CASSTGLGNYNEQFF.

The rearrangement uses TRBV9 and TRBJ1-4; D is uncertain. CDR3 size: 15 residues. With 4 bases removed from V and 4 bases from J, the gap between germline ends came to 14 bases. Germline assignment: CDR1 SGDLS and CDR2 YYNGEE. CDR3 region: CASSTRLGINEKLFF. CDR3 bases: TGTGCCAGCAGCACCCGATTGGGGATTAATGAAAAACTGTTTTTT. Variable domain in full (rest from reference TRBV9 and TRBJ1-4): DSGVTQTPKHLITATGQRVTLRCSPRSGDLSVYWYQQSLDQGLQFLIQYYNGEERAKGNILERFSAQQFPDLHSELNLSSLELGDSALYFCASSTRLGINEKLFFGSGTQLSVL.

The chain recombines TRBV9 with TRBJ2-2; no firm D call. This CDR3 region has 16 residues. Trimming cost V 0 bases and J 1 base, with 10 bases left between them. The germline CDR1 and CDR2 sequences are SGDLS and YYNGEE. The CDR3 sequence is CASSVELGLNTGELFF. The CDR3 region has the DNA TGTGCCAGCAGCGTAGAGTTAGGGTTGAACACCGGGGAGCTGTTTTTT.

The V gene is TRBV5-1, the J gene TRBJ2-7; D may be TRBD2 (5 bases). The ends were cut back, 2 bases at V and 4 bases at J, with 7 bases in the middle. The CDR3 runs 12 residues. Germline V gene lookup returns CDR1 SGHRS and CDR2 YFSETQ. CDR3 bases: TGCGCCAGCAGCTTTACGGGATACGAGCAGTACTTC. It codes for CASSFTGYEQYF.

The rearrangement uses TRBV27 and TRBJ2-7, with D tentatively TRBD1 or TRBD2 (5 bases each). The V end lost 8 bases, the J end lost 6 bases, and 26 bases lay between the germline ends. The CDR3 length is 16 residues. CDR1 is MNHEY, CDR2 SMNVEV, per germline (reference sequence). Here the CDR3 DNA reads TGTGCCAGCCCTGAAAGGGACCCGTGTTTCTTGGCCGAGCAGTACTTC. It encodes CASPERDPCFLAEQYF.

This chain connects TRBV10-3 to TRBJ2-1, with a tentative D call TRBD1 (6 bases). The germline V gene has CDR1 ENHRY and CDR2 SYGVKD. V dropped 2 bases and J dropped 0 bases, with 23 bases sitting between them. The CDR3 runs to 20 residues. CDR3 in amino acids: CAISEIPRGWDTSSYNEQFF. In nucleotides, the CDR3 is TGTGCCATCAGTGAGATACCGAGGGGGTGGGATACCAGCTCCTACAATGAGCAGTTCTTC.

This clone has only a few counts. The chain is built from TRBV28 and TRBJ2-1; D may match TRBD1 or TRBD2 (7 bases each). V gave up 5 bases and J gave up 6 bases, with 17 bases separating them. Per germline, CDR1 MDHEN and CDR2 SYDVKM. The CDR3 is made up of 15 amino acids. The CDR3, as DNA: TGTGCCAGCAGTCAGGGAGGGGGCATGAGCAATGAGCAGTTCTTC. Translated: CASSQGGGMSNEQFF.

This clone appeared many times. The chain is built from TRBV7-7 and TRBJ2-7; TRBD2 aligns across 8 bases. V lost 2 bases to trimming and J lost 3 bases; unmatched junction nucleotides: 0. Germline V gene data show CDR1 as SSHAT and CDR2 as FNYEAQ (reference sequence). The CDR3 loop spans 13 amino acids. The CDR3 reads CASSLTSGYEQYF. CDR3 nucleotide sequence: TGTGCCAGCAGCTTAACTAGCGGCTACGAGCAGTACTTC.

The V call is TRBV27, the J call TRBJ1-1, with D maybe TRBD1 (5 bases). CDR3 length equals 13 residues. With 1 base removed from V and 4 bases from J, the gap between germline ends came to 7 bases. Looked up from germline, CDR1 is MNHEY and CDR2 is SMNVEV (reference sequence). Here the CDR3 reads CASSLWGSTEAFF. In DNA, the CDR3 is TGTGCCAGCAGTTTATGGGGGTCCACTGAAGCTTTCTTT.